The 32 T cell receptor beta chains below were found in one sample sequenced in a study of shared clonotypes between healthy human individuals. Sequenced by immunoSEQ multiplex PCR; TCRdb stores in-frame clones only, minus some. The data contain roughly 2 million clones, 85% to 95% of them singletons. The sample was naive CD4+ T cells sorted from blood. Stated subset: CD45RA+ positively selected. The receptors shown here come from a man younger than 35 in good health.

The rearrangement links TRBV28 to TRBJ2-2; TRBD2 is a possible D gene (6 bases). The CDR3 extends over 14 amino acids. CDR1 MDHEN and CDR2 SYDVKM come from the germline V gene. The V end was cut by 6 bases, the J end by 1 base, with 9 bases between. DNA for the CDR3: TGTGCCAGCAGGGCGGGGCAGAACACCGGGGAGCTGTTTTTT. Translation: CASRAGQNTGELFF.

This clone was observed a handful of times. Other DNA sequences in this specimen translate into the identical CDR3. The chain is built from TRBV5-1 and TRBJ1-6, with D possibly TRBD1 on 5 matching bases. The CDR3 loop spans 13 amino acids. Between the trimmed V and J ends, which lost 4 bases and 9 bases, there was a span of 11 bases. The germline V gene has CDR1 SGHRS and CDR2 YFSETQ. CDR3 coding DNA: TGCGCCAGCAGCCTAGCAGGGCGTTCACCCCTCCACTTT. Residues: CASSLAGRSPLHF.

The V gene is TRBV30, the J gene TRBJ1-1; tentatively, D is TRBD1 (5 bases). CDR1 is GTSNPN, CDR2 SVGIG, per germline (reference sequence). The germline V and J ends were trimmed by 6 bases and 2 bases, with 10 bases remaining between them. CDR3 length: 12 amino acids. The CDR3 DNA follows: TGTGCCTGTTTCTGGGACAACACTGAAGCTTTCTTT. It translates to CACFWDNTEAFF.

The chain recombines TRBV28 with TRBJ2-5; TRBD2 aligns across 7 bases. Trimming took 7 bases from V and 7 from J; bases not matched to a gene: 21. CDR3 length: 17 residues. Germline lookup yields CDR1 MDHEN and CDR2 SYDVKM. The DNA of the CDR3 is TGTGCCAGCACTTTCGACATCGCTAGCGGCCTAGTTGGGACCCAGTACTTC. This translates into CASTFDIASGLVGTQYF.

The chain carries TRBV7-8 and TRBJ1-2; D may be TRBD1 (6 bases). Trimming pared 2 bases from V and 2 bases from J, leaving 15 bases between. CDR1 and CDR2 from the germline V gene are SGHVS and FQNEAQ. The CDR3 runs 16 residues. CDR3 region: CASSLSGRGANYGYTF. As DNA, the CDR3 is TGTGCCAGCAGCTTAAGTGGTCGGGGGGCCAACTATGGCTACACCTTC.

The J gene is TRBJ2-5, the V gene TRBV30, with 13 nucleotides matching TRBD2. The CDR3 consists of 16 residues. Germline lookup yields CDR1 GTSNPN and CDR2 SVGIG (reference sequence). V gave up 2 bases and J gave up 4 bases; unmatched junction bases: 7. The CDR3 DNA sequence: TGTGCCTGGAGTTTCGGACTAGCGGGAGATGGAGAGACCCAGTACTTC. Translated, it gives CAWSFGLAGDGETQYF. Using reference TRBV30 and TRBJ2-5 for the parts outside the CDR3, the full variable domain is SQTIHQWPATLVQPVGSPLSLECTVEGTSNPNLYWYRQAAGRGLQLLFYSVGIGQISSEVPQNLSASRPQDRQFILSSKKLLLSDSGFYLCAWSFGLAGDGETQYFGPGTRLLVL.

The chain employs TRBV30 and TRBJ2-7; D unclear. Germline V gene sequence: CDR1 GTSNPN, CDR2 SVGIG (reference sequence). CDR3 length: 14 amino acids. V dropped 2 bases and J dropped 3 bases, with 14 bases sitting between them. CDR3 in DNA: TGTGCCTGGAGTTCGCTACGTGAGAGCTACGAGCAGTACTTC. Translation: CAWSSLRESYEQYF.

V is TRBV28 and J is TRBJ2-7; D is perhaps TRBD2 (6 bases). The V gene's germline CDR1 is MDHEN and CDR2 SYDVKM. CDR3 length: 15 residues. The ends were cut back, 4 bases at V and 2 bases at J, with 15 bases in the middle. CDR3: CASSSRDPGAYEQYF. DNA for the CDR3: TGTGCCAGCAGTTCACGAGACCCGGGGGCCTACGAGCAGTACTTC.

A word on this clone: Other DNA sequences in the same sample also yield this CDR3. The chain couples TRBV5-1 to TRBJ2-7, with a tentative D call TRBD1 (5 bases). This CDR3 region has 14 residues. Trimming removed 0 bases at V and 3 bases at J, with 10 bases between. CDR1 and CDR2 from the germline V gene are SGHRS and YFSETQ. The CDR3: CASSLEGSGYEQYF. CDR3 DNA sequence: TGCGCCAGCAGCTTGGAGGGGTCAGGCTACGAGCAGTACTTC. Using reference TRBV5-1 and TRBJ2-7 for the parts outside the CDR3, the full variable domain is KAGVTQTPRYLIKTRGQQVTLSCSPISGHRSVSWYQQTPGQGLQFLFEYFSETQRNKGNFPGRFSGRQFSNSRSEMNVSTLELGDSALYLCASSLEGSGYEQYFGPGTRLTVT.

The rearrangement uses TRBV7-2 and TRBJ1-6, with 7 bases aligning to TRBD1. The CDR3 is made up of 14 amino acids. The V gene's germline CDR1 is SGHTA and CDR2 FQGNSA. V lost 5 bases and J lost 8; bases outside the gene matches: 6. The CDR3 bases are TGTGCCAGCAGCACACAGGGGCAGGATTCACCCCTCCACTTT. This encodes CASSTQGQDSPLHF.

The chain carries TRBV6-5 and TRBJ1-2, with 7 positions matching TRBD1. Per the germline V gene, CDR1 is MNHEY and CDR2 is SVGAGI. The CDR3 runs to 16 residues. The trim removed 2 bases at V and 8 bases at J, leaving 14 bases unmatched. In DNA form, the CDR3 reads TGTGCCAGCAGTTACCTGAACATACAGGGGATTGACGGCTACACCTTC. Translated, it gives CASSYLNIQGIDGYTF.

The V call is TRBV11-3, the J call TRBJ2-3; the D call may be TRBD1 or TRBD2 (5 bases each). Trimming shortened V by 1 base and J by 9 bases, and 17 bases separated the two germline ends. Germline V gene sequence: CDR1 SGHNT, CDR2 YENEEA. The CDR3 is 15 residues long. CDR3 loop: CASSLGRDGVGTQYF. CDR3 nucleotide sequence: TGTGCCAGCAGCTTAGGAAGGGACGGAGTGGGAACGCAGTATTTT.

The V gene is TRBV2, the J gene TRBJ2-3, with D possibly matching TRBD2 (6 bases). Per germline, CDR1 SNHLY and CDR2 FYNNEI. The CDR3 totals 13 residues. V lost 6 bases to trimming and J lost 5 bases, with 12 bases between them. The CDR3 DNA reads as TGTGCCAGCAGCGATCCGGGGGTAGATACGCAGTATTTT. Protein sequence: CASSDPGVDTQYF.

The J gene is TRBJ1-5, the V gene TRBV7-3; no clear D. Trimming shortened V by 0 bases and J by 3 bases, and 3 bases separated the two germline ends. The CDR3 extends over 13 amino acids. Germline lookup yields CDR1 SGHTA and CDR2 FQGTGA. This chain's CDR3 is CASSLTYNQPQHF. The CDR3 bases are TGTGCCAGCAGCTTAACCTACAATCAGCCCCAGCATTTT.

The chain uses TRBV2 and TRBJ1-2; D is unclear. The CDR3 totals 14 residues. Germline loops: CDR1 SNHLY, CDR2 FYNNEI. V dropped 2 bases and J dropped 3 bases, with 10 bases sitting between them. CDR3 sequence (DNA): TGTGCCAGCAGTGAAACAAGTTTTTACTATGGCTACACCTTC. Its translation is CASSETSFYYGYTF.

The chain joins TRBV30 to TRBJ1-2; 9 bases are shared with TRBD1. Losses at the gene ends were 4 bases for V and 4 bases for J; bases not matched to a gene: 13. Per the germline V gene, CDR1 is GTSNPN and CDR2 is SVGIG (reference sequence). The CDR3 covers 16 residues. The CDR3 bases are TGTGCCTGGACACGACAGGGGGGATATGTCGGCTATGGCTACACCTTC. This encodes CAWTRQGGYVGYGYTF.

This clone was counted once. The chain combines TRBV10-3 with TRBJ2-5; the D gene is possibly TRBD1 (5 bases). There are 15 residues in the CDR3. Per germline, CDR1 ENHRY and CDR2 SYGVKD. The germline V and J ends were trimmed by 0 bases and 5 bases, with 13 bases remaining between them. CDR3 sequence: CAISESQGDIETQYF. As DNA, the CDR3 is TGTGCCATCAGTGAGTCGCAGGGCGACATTGAGACCCAGTACTTC.

The gene calls are TRBV19 and TRBJ1-6; a weak D match, TRBD1 (6 bases). V gave up 7 bases and J gave up 7 bases, with 14 bases separating them. Per germline, CDR1 LNHDA and CDR2 SQIVND (reference sequence). This CDR3 has 14 amino acids. The CDR3 loop is CASTLGGGNSPLHF. The CDR3 DNA reads TGTGCCAGTACCCTCGGAGGGGGAAATTCACCCCTCCACTTT.

The chain carries TRBV2 and TRBJ2-6; D is possibly TRBD2 (6 bases). Germline values: CDR1 SNHLY, CDR2 FYNNEI. V was shortened by 4 bases and J by 0 bases, with 10 bases between the two germline ends. CDR3 size: 16 residues. The CDR3 protein is CASSVGGNSGANVLTF. The DNA for the CDR3 is TGTGCCAGCAGTGTCGGGGGAAACTCTGGGGCCAACGTCCTGACTTTC.

Turning to this clone: Different DNA sequences within this sample yield the same CDR3. The chain employs TRBV18 and TRBJ1-3, with TRBD1 matching 10 bases. This CDR3 is built from 15 residues. Germline-derived CDR1 and CDR2 are KGHSH and LQKENI. The V and J ends lost 0 bases and 5 bases, in that order; junction bases with no gene match: 1. The CDR3 loop reads CASSPPTGGRNTIYF. The CDR3 bases are TGTGCCAGCTCACCACCGACAGGGGGCAGAAACACCATATATTTT.

The chain employs TRBV19 and TRBJ2-1, with TRBD2 as a possible D gene (6 bases). The CDR3 covers 16 residues. Germline V lookup: CDR1 LNHDA, CDR2 SQIVND (reference sequence). Trimming removed 6 bases at V and 12 bases at J, with 27 bases between. The CDR3 spells CASSPSDYLAYRGQFF. The CDR3, as DNA: TGTGCCAGTAGCCCCTCCGACTACCTAGCGTACCGTGGGCAGTTCTTC.

The chain has TRBV6-1 and TRBJ1-2; 7 nucleotides line up with TRBD1. The CDR3 covers 17 residues. Germline values: CDR1 MNHNS, CDR2 SASEGT. Trimming removed 3 bases from V and 5 bases from J; junction bases left unmatched: 15. The CDR3 is CASSEGGRGEGAYGYTF. The DNA of the CDR3 is TGTGCCAGCAGTGAGGGCGGGAGGGGAGAGGGGGCGTATGGCTACACCTTC.

The rearrangement uses TRBV21-1 and TRBJ2-3; TRBD2, the table's D call, lacks a check against the DNA. TRBV21-1 corresponds to a pseudogene. This CDR3 has 12 amino acids. CDR3 sequence: CASIRYGDTQYF. The CDR3 nucleotides read TGTGCCAGCATCCGCTACGGAGATACGCAGTATTTT.

A note on this clone: In the same sample, other DNA sequences code for this CDR3. This chain links TRBV7-2 with TRBJ2-5; weak D call: TRBD2 (5 bases). The CDR3 is 13 residues long. CDR1 and CDR2 (germline): SGHTA, FQGNSA. The V end lost 3 bases, the J end lost 5 bases, and 10 bases lay between the germline ends. CDR3 sequence (DNA): TGTGCCAGCAGCTTCTCTCGCGGGGAGACCCAGTACTTC. Translated, it gives CASSFSRGETQYF.

The V gene is TRBV4-3, the J gene TRBJ1-4, with D possibly TRBD1 on 6 matching bases. V was clipped by 0 bases and J by 7 bases, with 12 bases between them. The CDR3 has 15 residues. CDR1 and CDR2 from the germline V gene are LGHNA and YSLEER. CDR3 loop: CASSQDGGHPEKLFF. For the CDR3, the DNA is TGCGCCAGCAGCCAAGATGGGGGGCACCCTGAAAAACTGTTTTTT.

The V and J genes are TRBV19 and TRBJ2-1; the match to TRBD2 covers 10 bases. After removal of 3 bases from V and 6 bases from J, the junction contained 8 bases not matched to a gene. The CDR3 sequence is 16 residues long. Germline lookup yields CDR1 LNHDA and CDR2 SQIVND (reference sequence). CDR3 sequence reads: CASSMVTSGESNEQFF. The CDR3 DNA reads as TGTGCCAGTAGTATGGTCACTAGCGGGGAAAGCAATGAGCAGTTCTTC.

The rearrangement uses TRBV5-6 and TRBJ2-7; D is undetermined. This CDR3 region has 11 residues. Trimming took off 6 bases at V and 5 bases at J, with 9 bases between the two ends. Germline CDR1 SGHDT, CDR2 YYEEEE. The DNA of the CDR3 is TGTGCCAGCACAATTGGAAACGAGCAGTACTTC. Amino acid sequence: CASTIGNEQYF.

The rearrangement joins TRBV7-9 to TRBJ2-7; no firm D call. The germline V gene has CDR1 SEHNR and CDR2 FQNEAQ (reference sequence). The CDR3 has 10 residues. V lost 8 bases and J 5 bases, leaving 7 bases between the germline ends. CDR3 coding DNA: TGTGCCAGCTCTCGGAACGAGCAGTACTTC. Translated: CASSRNEQYF.

The rearrangement links TRBV29-1 to TRBJ2-2, with unresolved D. The CDR3 totals 13 residues. Trimming cost V 6 bases and J 1 base, with 9 bases left between them. The germline CDR1 and CDR2 sequences are SQVTM and ANQGSEA. CDR3 DNA sequence: TGCAGCGTGACCGGATGGAACACCGGGGAGCTGTTTTTT. Translated, it gives CSVTGWNTGELFF.

The chain employs TRBV9 and TRBJ2-1; D not certain. The length of the CDR3 is 13 residues. The V gene's germline CDR1 is SGDLS and CDR2 YYNGEE. Trimming shortened V by 0 bases and J by 5 bases, and 6 bases separated the two germline ends. The CDR3 nucleotides read TGTGCCAGCAGCGTAGGAAGTGACAATGAGCAGTTCTTC. Its translation is CASSVGSDNEQFF.

The CDR3 DNA sequence: TGTGCCAGCAGCGTAGGACTAGCTCTAGATACGCAGTATTTT. This gives the protein CASSVGLALDTQYF. This chain connects TRBV9 to TRBJ2-3, with TRBD2 matching 7 bases. CDR3 length equals 14 residues. Germline V gives CDR1 SGDLS, CDR2 YYNGEE. The V gene end was trimmed by 0 bases and the J gene end by 5 bases; junction bases not matched to a gene: 3. Together with reference TRBV9 and TRBJ2-3, the CDR3 gives the full variable domain: DSGVTQTPKHLITATGQRVTLRCSPRSGDLSVYWYQQSLDQGLQFLIQYYNGEERAKGNILERFSAQQFPDLHSELNLSSLELGDSALYFCASSVGLALDTQYFGPGTRLTVL.

The sample holds one count of this clone. V is TRBV6-5 and J is TRBJ2-3; the match to TRBD1 covers 7 bases. Germline CDR1 reads MNHEY; CDR2 reads SVGAGI. The CDR3 length is 13 residues. Unmatched junction bases numbered 5, after V lost 7 bases and J lost 4 bases. As DNA, the CDR3 is TGTGCCAGCATGAAGCAGGGGGCAGATACGCAGTATTTT. Amino acid sequence: CASMKQGADTQYF.